These 20 T cell receptor beta chains came from one sample sequenced in a study of technical replicates of blood from several donors. TCRdb keeps only in-frame clones here, not all; method: immunoSEQ multiplex PCR. This table holds around 95,000 clones, about 94% found once. Sequencing used T cells isolated from PBMCs. The receptors shown here come from a human donor in good health.

V usage is TRBV4-1 and J usage is TRBJ2-1, with D hard to call. From germline, CDR1 is MGHRA and CDR2 YSYEKL. V lost 4 bases to trimming and J lost 7 bases, with 14 bases between them. The CDR3 loop spans 14 amino acids. CDR3 amino acids: CASSRNQDRNEQFF. The CDR3 DNA sequence: TGCGCCAGCAGCCGGAACCAGGATCGTAATGAGCAGTTCTTC.

V usage is TRBV5-6 and J usage is TRBJ2-1; 10 bases agree with TRBD2. CDR1 is SGHDT and CDR2 is YYEEEE in the germline V gene. The CDR3 length is 18 residues. The ends lost 1 base at V and 8 bases at J; junction bases unmatched: 15. This CDR3 is CASSLWGGGTSVLDEQFF. The CDR3 nucleotides are TGTGCCAGCAGCTTGTGGGGGGGCGGGACTAGCGTACTGGATGAGCAGTTCTTC.

This chain joins TRBV5-4 and TRBJ2-7; possible D gene TRBD1, 6 bases. Trimming removed 4 bases from V and 5 bases from J, with 22 bases in between. This CDR3 has 16 residues. The V gene's germline CDR1 is SGHNT and CDR2 YYREEE (reference sequence). In DNA form, the CDR3 reads TGTGCCAGCAGCACCCCCGGGACACTTATTCCAAACGAGCAGTACTTC. It specifies CASSTPGTLIPNEQYF. The whole variable domain, filled in from reference TRBV5-4 and TRBJ2-7, reads ETGVTQSPTHLIKTRGQQVTLRCSSQSGHNTVSWYQQALGQGPQFIFQYYREEENGRGNFPPRFSGLQFPNYSSELNVNALELDDSALYLCASSTPGTLIPNEQYFGPGTRLTVT.

This clone was observed a single time. The rearrangement joins TRBV14 to TRBJ2-5, with TRBD2 as a possible D gene (6 bases). This CDR3 contains 15 residues. V lost 2 bases to trimming and J lost 10 bases, with 20 bases between them. Germline V lookup: CDR1 SGHDN, CDR2 FVKESK. The CDR3 region has the DNA TGTGCCAGCAGCCAAAGGGATTCTTCCCGGAGGGACCAGTACTTC. Its translation is CASSQRDSSRRDQYF.

The chain couples TRBV7-6 to TRBJ1-4; D is perhaps TRBD1 (6 bases). This CDR3 has 14 residues. CDR1 is SGHVS, CDR2 FNYEAQ, per germline. V was pared by 8 bases and J by 0 bases, with 10 bases between. The chain's CDR3 is CASGDRTTNEKLFF. Here the CDR3 DNA reads TGTGCCAGCGGCGACAGGACAACTAATGAAAAACTGTTTTTT. The full variable domain, completed using reference TRBV7-6 and TRBJ1-4, is GAGVSQSPRYKVTKRGQDVALRCDPISGHVSLYWYRQALGQGPEFLTYFNYEAQQDKSGLPNDRFSAERPEGSISTLTIQRTEQRDSAMYRCASGDRTTNEKLFFGSGTQLSVL.

The V and J genes are TRBV5-4 and TRBJ2-1, with TRBD2 matching over 8 bases. V lost 5 bases, J lost 2 bases, and 6 bases stayed unmatched. CDR1 is SGHNT, CDR2 YYREEE, per germline (reference sequence). The CDR3 length is 15 residues. The CDR3 protein is CASRGSGSAYNEQFF. The CDR3 DNA reads TGTGCCAGCAGAGGAAGCGGGAGTGCCTACAATGAGCAGTTCTTC.

This chain connects TRBV4-1 to TRBJ2-7; 7 nucleotides align to TRBD1. Germline-derived CDR1 and CDR2 are MGHRA and YSYEKL. The CDR3 spans 14 residues. V lost 1 base and J lost 1; bases outside the gene matches: 1. The DNA of the CDR3 is TGCGCCAGCAGCCAAGGGGACAGATCCTACGAGCAGTACTTC. Translating gives CASSQGDRSYEQYF.

In this sample, this clone turned up once. The CDR3 reads CASSPRTLYEQYF. The CDR3 bases are TGCGCCAGCAGCCCGAGAACCTTGTACGAGCAGTACTTC. The J gene is TRBJ2-7, the V gene TRBV4-1, with no clear D. CDR1 MGHRA and CDR2 YSYEKL come from the germline V gene. The V end was cut by 4 bases, the J end by 4 bases, with 11 bases between. This CDR3 is built from 13 residues.

This clone was observed a single time. The chain links TRBV7-6 to TRBJ2-5; TRBD1 aligns across 8 bases. Germline CDR1 is SGHVS and CDR2 is FNYEAQ. This CDR3 spans 16 amino acids. The J segment lost 0 bases and the V segment lost 5 bases, leaving 8 bases of the junction unmatched. The CDR3 spells CASSHGQGLYQETQYF. In nucleotides, the CDR3 is TGTGCCAGCAGCCACGGACAGGGCCTGTACCAAGAGACCCAGTACTTC.

V gene TRBV2 combines with J gene TRBJ1-1; the D is unclear. Germline V gene lookup returns CDR1 SNHLY and CDR2 FYNNEI. The V end was cut by 6 bases, the J end by 0 bases, with 8 bases between. The CDR3 loop spans 13 amino acids. The CDR3 sequence: CASRTEMNTEAFF. The DNA for the CDR3 is TGTGCCAGCAGGACTGAGATGAACACTGAAGCTTTCTTT. The entire variable domain, with the rest obtained from reference TRBV2 and TRBJ1-1, is as follows: EPEVTQTPSHQVTQMGQEVILRCVPISNHLYFYWYRQILGQKVEFLVSFYNNEISEKSEIFDDQFSVERPDGSNFTLKIRSTKLEDSAMYFCASRTEMNTEAFFGQGTRLTVV.

This sequence joins TRBV6-1 and TRBJ2-7; 7 bases match TRBD1. J was trimmed by 2 bases and V by 7 bases; bases with no gene match: 11. The V gene's germline CDR1 is MNHNS and CDR2 SASEGT. This CDR3 spans 15 amino acids. CDR3: CASTTGTALTYEQYF. The CDR3 bases are TGTGCCAGCACAACCGGGACAGCACTTACCTACGAGCAGTACTTC.

V and J are TRBV30 and TRBJ2-7, with 7 positions matching TRBD1. The CDR3 is made up of 15 amino acids. CDR1 and CDR2 (germline): GTSNPN, SVGIG (reference sequence). V lost 5 bases to trimming and J lost 0 bases; unmatched junction nucleotides: 10. CDR3 DNA sequence: TGTGCCTGGGACCGGCCGGACAGGACCTCCTACGAGCAGTACTTC. Amino acids: CAWDRPDRTSYEQYF.

The V and J genes are TRBV4-1 and TRBJ1-3; no clear D gene. This CDR3 spans 15 amino acids. The germline CDR1 and CDR2 sequences are MGHRA and YSYEKL. V lost 4 bases to trimming and J lost 0 bases, with 10 bases between them. The DNA of the CDR3 is TGCGCCAGCAGCCCCGGCGGTGGCTCTGGAAACACCATATATTTT. Residues: CASSPGGGSGNTIYF.

V usage is TRBV6-5 and J usage is TRBJ1-6, with 7 bases aligning to TRBD1. V lost 5 bases to trimming and J lost 10 bases; unmatched junction nucleotides: 5. The CDR3 covers 13 residues. The germline V gene encodes CDR1 MNHEY and CDR2 SVGAGI. The CDR3 nucleotides read TGTGCCAGCAGTACACAGGGGTGGTCACCCCTCCACTTT. Translation: CASSTQGWSPLHF.

The chain uses TRBV6-5 and TRBJ2-5; 7 bases fit TRBD2. The trim removed 9 bases at V and 5 bases at J, leaving 15 bases unmatched. Germline CDR1 reads MNHEY; CDR2 reads SVGAGI. This CDR3 has 15 residues. CDR3 sequence reads: CASLASGTRGETQYF. In nucleotides, the CDR3 is TGTGCCAGTCTAGCGTCTGGAACGCGGGGGGAGACCCAGTACTTC.

The rearrangement joins TRBV2 to TRBJ1-5; D might be TRBD1 (6 bases). The germline CDR1 and CDR2 sequences are SNHLY and FYNNEI. V gave up 3 bases and J gave up 6 bases, with 12 bases separating them. The length of the CDR3 is 14 residues. CDR3 DNA: TGTGCCAGCAGTGACGGGGGAGGGGGTCAGCCCCAGCATTTT. Translating it yields CASSDGGGGQPQHF.

This clone was seen a few times. This chain links TRBV28 with TRBJ1-2, with 8 bases fitting TRBD1. V was clipped by 6 bases and J by 0 bases; unmatched bases: 6. CDR1 is MDHEN and CDR2 is SYDVKM in the germline V gene. The CDR3 runs 15 residues. DNA of the CDR3: TGTGCCAGCAGCTGGGCAGGGGGCCCTAACTATGGCTACACCTTC. This codes for CASSWAGGPNYGYTF.

The V and J genes are TRBV30 and TRBJ2-2, with 7 bases lining up with TRBD1. From germline, CDR1 is GTSNPN and CDR2 SVGIG (reference sequence). Trimming removed 3 bases from V and 2 bases from J; junction bases left unmatched: 9. The CDR3 sequence is 16 residues long. DNA of the CDR3: TGTGCCTGGAGCCCTCGGGGACAGATAAACACCGGGGAGCTGTTTTTT. Protein product: CAWSPRGQINTGELFF.

V gene TRBV10-1 combines with J gene TRBJ2-7, with D possibly being TRBD2 (6 bases). This CDR3 comprises 15 residues. V was trimmed by 6 bases and J by 3 bases, leaving 18 bases between them. Germline CDR1 WNHNN, CDR2 SYGVQD (reference sequence). The CDR3: CASSSGLGRYYEQYF. CDR3 in DNA: TGCGCCAGCAGCTCGGGACTGGGCCGGTACTACGAGCAGTACTTC.

The CDR3: CASRTEGVTGELFF. Written as DNA, the CDR3 is TGCGCCAGCAGGACGGAAGGGGTCACCGGGGAGCTGTTTTTT. V and J are TRBV5-1 and TRBJ2-2; a weak D match, TRBD1 (5 bases). The ends were cut back, 5 bases at V and 4 bases at J, with 12 bases in the middle. From germline, CDR1 is SGHRS and CDR2 YFSETQ. CDR3 length: 14 amino acids.